The next 21 T cell receptor beta chains were all read from a single sample in a study of T cells after yellow fever vaccination (dated by TCRdb to between 2018 and 2021). The sample's treatment or condition label is to be understood as: live attenuated yellow fever vaccine strain. Receptor libraries were prepared by 5' RACE. Instrument used: Illumina NovaSeq 6000. TCRdb passed the public sequencing reads through fastp at Q25 and MiXCR, retaining productive beta sequences. Rows are combined by CDR3 protein, so each entry shows the most common genes and DNA. This sample lists about 250,000 distinct CDR3 sequences; around 3.5% were detected once. The top ten constitute roughly a fifth of the sample. The sequencing here drew on PBMCs, taken 15 days after the yellow fever booster vaccination. Receptors were obtained from a young man who received the YFV17D yellow fever vaccine.

As for this clonotype: This may stem from a read error, because a much larger clone lies one nucleotide away. V usage is TRBV10-3 and J usage is TRBJ1-1; D perhaps matches TRBD1 (6 bases). This CDR3 has 15 amino acids. Germline V CDR1 and CDR2: ENHRY, SYGVKD. For the CDR3, the DNA is TGTGCCATCAGTGAGTCGGCAGGGGAGAACTCTGAAGCTTTCTTT. It specifies CAISESAGENSEAFF.

This clonotype has ten or more counts. The rearrangement links TRBV11-2 to TRBJ2-1; D not certain. Germline V lookup: CDR1 SGHAT, CDR2 FQNNGV. With 2 bases removed from V and 3 bases from J, the gap between germline ends came to 11 bases. This CDR3 comprises 15 residues. The chain's CDR3 is CASSLTGNRYNEQFF. The CDR3 DNA is TGTGCCAGCAGCTTAACGGGTAACCGCTACAATGAGCAGTTCTTC.

This clonotype was counted ten times or more. The rearrangement links TRBV11-2 to TRBJ1-1, with D unresolved. The CDR3 is 15 residues long. Germline-derived CDR1 and CDR2 are SGHAT and FQNNGV. V gave up 1 base and J gave up 3 bases, with 12 bases separating them. CDR3 in amino acids: CASSLAPGMDTEAFF. The CDR3 DNA reads as TGTGCCAGCAGCTTAGCCCCAGGTATGGACACTGAAGCTTTCTTT. Supplemented by reference TRBV11-2 and TRBJ1-1, the full variable domain reads EAGVAQSPRYKIIEKRQSVAFWCNPISGHATLYWYQQILGQGPKLLIQFQNNGVVDDSQLPKDRFSAERLKGVDSTLKIQPAKLEDSAVYLCASSLAPGMDTEAFFGQGTRLTVV.

This clonotype occurred many times. The chain uses TRBV4-2 and TRBJ1-5; the match to TRBD1 covers 7 bases. Per the germline V gene, CDR1 is LGHNA and CDR2 is YNFKEQ. CDR3 length: 15 amino acids. V lost 0 bases and J lost 5; bases outside the gene matches: 4. CDR3 in DNA: TGTGCCAGCAGCCAAGATGGACAGGAGGATCAGCCCCAGCATTTT. Encoded protein: CASSQDGQEDQPQHF.

The sample holds many counts of this clonotype. The V and J genes are TRBV7-2 and TRBJ1-4; D not certain. The V gene's germline CDR1 is SGHTA and CDR2 FQGNSA. This CDR3 is built from 14 residues. Trimming left V 6 bases short and J 5 bases short, with 13 bases between. Here the CDR3 reads CASSPETGNEKLFF. The CDR3 coding sequence is TGTGCCAGCAGTCCCGAGACGGGAAATGAAAAACTGTTTTTT.

This clonotype was seen repeatedly, ten times or more. The J gene is TRBJ1-2, the V gene TRBV7-9; D is ambiguous. Germline V gives CDR1 SEHNR, CDR2 FQNEAQ (reference sequence). Trimming shortened V by 2 bases and J by 8 bases, and 9 bases separated the two germline ends. The CDR3 covers 12 residues. This CDR3 reads CASSLTGGGYTF. The DNA of the CDR3 is TGTGCCAGCAGCTTAACGGGTGGGGGCTACACCTTC.

This clonotype was observed a few times. The chain joins TRBV7-2 to TRBJ2-3, with 15 nucleotides matching TRBD2. V lost 4 bases and J lost 2; bases outside the gene matches: 10. CDR3 length equals 19 residues. The V gene's germline CDR1 is SGHTA and CDR2 FQGNSA. CDR3 in DNA: TGTGCCAGCAGCTACGGGACTAGCGGGGGGAGGGGGTACACAGATACGCAGTATTTT. Protein: CASSYGTSGGRGYTDTQYF.

Ten or more counts support this clonotype. The rearrangement links TRBV14 to TRBJ2-1; D ambiguous. Deletions cut 0 bases from V and 5 bases from J, with 8 bases between. The CDR3 totals 14 residues. The germline CDR1 and CDR2 sequences are SGHDN and FVKESK. In nucleotides, the CDR3 is TGTGCCAGCAGCCAAGATTGGAACAACAATGAGCAGTTCTTC. As protein: CASSQDWNNNEQFF.

This clonotype was seen many times. For the CDR3, the DNA is TGTGCCAGCAGTTACCCCGGTAACGAGCAGTACTTC. Its translation is CASSYPGNEQYF. The rearrangement joins TRBV6-6 to TRBJ2-7; D not resolved. Trimming left V 2 bases short and J 5 bases short, with 7 bases between. Germline values: CDR1 MNHNY, CDR2 SVGAGI (reference sequence). CDR3 length equals 12 residues.

In regard to this clonotype: Just one base apart from a much larger clone, this may be a read error. The V and J genes are TRBV12-3 or TRBV12-4 and TRBJ2-1, with 10 bases matching TRBD1. The CDR3 runs 14 residues. The chain's CDR3 is CASSTRDRGGEQIF. As DNA, the CDR3 is TGTGCCAGCAGTACCCGGGACAGGGGAGGCGAGCAGATCTTC.

This clonotype was seen many times. The V and J genes are TRBV11-2 and TRBJ2-7; the D call may be TRBD1 or TRBD2 (5 bases each). The V and J ends lost 3 bases and 3 bases respectively, with 15 bases between them. Germline CDR1 is SGHAT and CDR2 is FQNNGV. The CDR3 is 15 residues long. In nucleotides, the CDR3 is TGTGCCAGCAGCTTCGGGGAAGGGACCCACTACGAGCAGTACTTC. Protein sequence: CASSFGEGTHYEQYF. The full variable domain, with the rest looked up from reference TRBV11-2 and TRBJ2-7, is EAGVAQSPRYKIIEKRQSVAFWCNPISGHATLYWYQQILGQGPKLLIQFQNNGVVDDSQLPKDRFSAERLKGVDSTLKIQPAKLEDSAVYLCASSFGEGTHYEQYFGPGTRLTVT.

V usage is TRBV21-1 and J usage is TRBJ2-3; the table's D gene call, TRBD2, was not cross checked with the DNA. TRBV21-1 is a listed pseudogene. CDR3 length: 18 amino acids. CDR3 sequence: CASSKAPGLAGETDTQYF. The CDR3 bases are TGTGCCAGCAGCAAAGCCCCGGGACTAGCGGGGGAGACAGATACGCAGTATTTT.

The V gene is TRBV30, the J gene TRBJ1-6; 9 nucleotides agree with TRBD1. CDR1 GTSNPN and CDR2 SVGIG come from the germline V gene (reference sequence). The CDR3 loop spans 14 amino acids. With V trimmed by 3 bases and J by 6 bases, 3 bases remained unmatched. The CDR3 here is CAWREGQGNSPLHF. The DNA for the CDR3 is TGTGCCTGGAGAGAGGGACAGGGTAATTCACCCCTCCACTTT.

This clonotype was observed at least ten times. CDR3 DNA sequence: TGTGCCAGCAGTTACTCGTCGAGACAGGGTGGCTACACCTTC. This gives the protein CASSYSSRQGGYTF. The chain couples TRBV6-5 to TRBJ1-2; 7 bases are shared with TRBD1. J was trimmed by 7 bases and V by 0 bases; bases with no gene match: 5. Germline CDR1 and CDR2: MNHEY and SVGAGI. The CDR3 is 14 amino acids.

This clonotype came up many times. V and J are TRBV28 and TRBJ2-1, with 9 bases aligning to TRBD2. The germline V gene encodes CDR1 MDHEN and CDR2 SYDVKM. V dropped 2 bases and J dropped 4; count of bases not matched to a gene: 0. This CDR3 spans 14 amino acids. The CDR3 DNA follows: TGTGCCAGCAGTTTACTAGCGGGGTACAATGAGCAGTTCTTC. Amino acids: CASSLLAGYNEQFF.

The V call is TRBV18, the J call TRBJ1-1; D is perhaps TRBD1 (6 bases). The ends were cut back, 6 bases at V and 0 bases at J, with 20 bases in the middle. Per germline, CDR1 KGHSH and CDR2 LQKENI. The CDR3 is made up of 17 amino acids. CDR3: CASSPRGGGVMNTEAFF. The CDR3 DNA follows: TGTGCCAGCTCTCCAAGGGGTGGGGGCGTTATGAACACTGAAGCTTTCTTT.

There are a few counts of this clonotype. The chain uses TRBV10-3 and TRBJ2-5; D possibly corresponds to TRBD2 (6 bases). This CDR3 comprises 14 residues. Deletions cut 10 bases from V and 2 bases from J, with 17 bases between. CDR1 is ENHRY, CDR2 SYGVKD, per germline. The CDR3 coding sequence is TGTGCCACCGTCGAGGGGACTGGACAAGAGACCCAGTACTTC. Translated: CATVEGTGQETQYF.

This clonotype was observed many times. The chain has TRBV9 and TRBJ2-1, with 8 bases lining up with TRBD1. J lost 6 bases, V lost 1 base, and 6 bases had no gene match. The germline gives CDR1 SGDLS, CDR2 YYNGEE. The CDR3 is made up of 15 amino acids. In DNA form, the CDR3 reads TGTGCCAGCAGCGTACAAACAGGGGGAACCAATGAGCAGTTCTTC. This gives the protein CASSVQTGGTNEQFF.

This clonotype has at least ten counts. This rearrangement joins TRBV6-6 to TRBJ1-2; 10 bases align to TRBD1. CDR3 length: 15 amino acids. V lost 4 bases and J lost 7; bases outside the gene matches: 9. The V gene's germline CDR1 is MNHNY and CDR2 SVGAGI (reference sequence). The CDR3 here is CASSSPDRGEGGYTF. CDR3 nucleotide sequence: TGTGCCAGCAGTTCACCGGACAGGGGGGAGGGTGGCTACACCTTC.

The V gene is TRBV11-3, the J gene TRBJ2-1; TRBD2 agrees at 8 bases. CDR3 length: 16 amino acids. The germline gives CDR1 SGHNT, CDR2 YENEEA. V lost 3 bases, J lost 8 bases, and 12 bases stayed unmatched. The CDR3 reads CASSLDGRGGVDEQFF. Written as DNA, the CDR3 is TGTGCCAGCAGCTTGGATGGACGGGGGGGGGTGGATGAGCAGTTCTTC.

This clonotype was detected many times. The V gene is TRBV3-1, the J gene TRBJ2-7, with D possibly being TRBD2 (5 bases). The CDR3 is 16 amino acids. Germline assignment: CDR1 LGHDT and CDR2 YNNKEL (reference sequence). V gave up 1 base and J gave up 3 bases, with 16 bases separating them. The CDR3 DNA follows: TGTGCCAGCAGCCAAGTTAGCGTTTCGGGGAGCTACGAGCAGTACTTC. It codes for CASSQVSVSGSYEQYF.